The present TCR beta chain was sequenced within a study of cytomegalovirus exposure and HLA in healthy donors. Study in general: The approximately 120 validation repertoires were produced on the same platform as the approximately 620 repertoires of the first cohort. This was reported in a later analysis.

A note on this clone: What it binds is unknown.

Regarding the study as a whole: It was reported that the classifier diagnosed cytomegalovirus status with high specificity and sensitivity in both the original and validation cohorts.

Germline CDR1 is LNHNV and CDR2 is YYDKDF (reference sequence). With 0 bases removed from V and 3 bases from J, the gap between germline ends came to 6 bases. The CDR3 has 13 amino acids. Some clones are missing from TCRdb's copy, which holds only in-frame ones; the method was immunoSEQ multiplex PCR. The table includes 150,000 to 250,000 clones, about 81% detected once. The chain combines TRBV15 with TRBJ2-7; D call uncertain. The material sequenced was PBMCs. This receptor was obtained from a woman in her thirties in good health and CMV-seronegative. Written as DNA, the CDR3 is TGTGCCACCAGCAGAGAGGCCTTCTACGAGCAGTACTTC. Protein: CATSREAFYEQYF.